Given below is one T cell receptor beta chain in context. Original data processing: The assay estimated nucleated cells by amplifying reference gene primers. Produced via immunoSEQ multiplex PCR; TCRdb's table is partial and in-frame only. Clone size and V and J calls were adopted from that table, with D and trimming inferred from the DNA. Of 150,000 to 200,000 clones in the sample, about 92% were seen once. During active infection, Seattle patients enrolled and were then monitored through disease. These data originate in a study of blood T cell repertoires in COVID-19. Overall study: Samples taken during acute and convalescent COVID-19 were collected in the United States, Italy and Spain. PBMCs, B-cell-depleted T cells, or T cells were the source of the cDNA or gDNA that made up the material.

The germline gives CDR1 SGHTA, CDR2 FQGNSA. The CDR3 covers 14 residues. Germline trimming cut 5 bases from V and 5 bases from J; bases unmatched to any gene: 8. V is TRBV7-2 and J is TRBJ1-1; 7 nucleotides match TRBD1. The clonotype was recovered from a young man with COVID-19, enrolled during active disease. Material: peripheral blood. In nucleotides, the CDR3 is TGTGCCAGCAGCCCACGGGACAGAGCTACTGAAGCTTTCTTT. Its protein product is CASSPRDRATEAFF. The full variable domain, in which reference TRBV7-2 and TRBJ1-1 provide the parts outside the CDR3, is GAGVSQSPSNKVTEKGKDVELRCDPISGHTALYWYRQSLGQGLEFLIYFQGNSAPDKSGLPSDRFSAERTGGSVSTLTIQRTQQEDSAVYLCASSPRDRATEAFFGQGTRLTVV.